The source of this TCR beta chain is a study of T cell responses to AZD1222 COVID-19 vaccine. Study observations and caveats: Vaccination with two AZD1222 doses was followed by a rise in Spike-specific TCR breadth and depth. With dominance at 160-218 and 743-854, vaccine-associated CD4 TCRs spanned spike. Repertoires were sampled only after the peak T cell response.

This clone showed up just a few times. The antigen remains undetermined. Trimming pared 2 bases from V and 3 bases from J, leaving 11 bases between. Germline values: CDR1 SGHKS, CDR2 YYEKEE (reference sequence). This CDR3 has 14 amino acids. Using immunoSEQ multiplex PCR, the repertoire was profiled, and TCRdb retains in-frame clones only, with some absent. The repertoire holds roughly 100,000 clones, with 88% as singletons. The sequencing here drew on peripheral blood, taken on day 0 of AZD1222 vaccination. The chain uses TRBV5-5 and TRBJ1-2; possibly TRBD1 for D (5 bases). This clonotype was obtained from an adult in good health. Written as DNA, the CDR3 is TGTGCCAGCAGCTTAGACAGTCTCGACTATGGCTACACCTTC. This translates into CASSLDSLDYGYTF.